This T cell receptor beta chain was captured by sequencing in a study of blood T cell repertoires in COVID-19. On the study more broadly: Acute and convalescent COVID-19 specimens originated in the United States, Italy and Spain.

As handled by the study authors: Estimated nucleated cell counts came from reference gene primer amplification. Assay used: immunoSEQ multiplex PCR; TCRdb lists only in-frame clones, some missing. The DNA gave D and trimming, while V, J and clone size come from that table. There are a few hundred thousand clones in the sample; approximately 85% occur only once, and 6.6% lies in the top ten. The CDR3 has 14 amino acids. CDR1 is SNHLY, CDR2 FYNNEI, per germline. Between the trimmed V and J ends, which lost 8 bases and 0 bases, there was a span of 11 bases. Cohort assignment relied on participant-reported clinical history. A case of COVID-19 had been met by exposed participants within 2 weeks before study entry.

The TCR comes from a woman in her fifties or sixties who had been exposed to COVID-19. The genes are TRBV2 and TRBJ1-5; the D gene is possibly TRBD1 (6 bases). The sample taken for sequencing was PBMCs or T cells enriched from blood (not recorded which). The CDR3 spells CASWDTLSNQPQHF. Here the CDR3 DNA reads TGTGCCAGCTGGGACACTCTTAGCAATCAGCCCCAGCATTTT. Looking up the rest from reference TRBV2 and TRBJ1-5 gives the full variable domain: EPEVTQTPSHQVTQMGQEVILRCVPISNHLYFYWYRQILGQKVEFLVSFYNNEISEKSEIFDDQFSVERPDGSNFTLKIRSTKLEDSAMYFCASWDTLSNQPQHFGDGTRLSIL.